This T cell receptor (beta chain) stems from a study of Ad26.COV2.S vaccination and SARS-CoV-2 variants. Produced via immunoSEQ multiplex PCR; TCRdb's table is partial and in-frame only. The sample has around 340,000 clones; about 88% are singletons. This CDR3 has 12 residues. The V and J ends lost 3 bases and 5 bases respectively, with 7 bases between them. Looked up from germline, CDR1 is LGHDT and CDR2 is YNNKEL (reference sequence). Study outcomes and limitations: Analyses that measured TCR breadth and depth may have underestimated total T cell responses.

Note on this clone: Antigen: not known. The sample holds other DNA sequences that translate to the same CDR3.

Documented treatment: some 19 received Ad26.COV2.S at low or high dose, single or two shots; five or six received placebo; per-sample allocation not given. Sample collection was performed on day 63 after the first vaccine or placebo injection. This chain joins TRBV3-1 (or the pseudogene TRBV3-2) and TRBJ2-5; D ambiguous. The sample consisted of peripheral blood, taken in a trial of Ad26.COV2.S vaccine versus placebo. The clonotype comes from a person between 18 and 65 years old who received the Ad26.COV2.S COVID-19 vaccine or a placebo. The DNA for the CDR3 is TGTGCCAGCAGCCAGGGCAGGGAGACCCAGTACTTC. Translated, it gives CASSQGRETQYF.